The 28 T cell receptor beta chains below come from one sample, sequenced in a study of tissue T cells after allogeneic stem cell transplantation. Data came from immunoSEQ multiplex PCR; TCRdb stores just in-frame clones and leaves some out. This sample carries some 19,000 clones, approximately 70% of them seen once, and the ten largest clones take approximately 0.42%. Sequenced sample: blood. The receptor source for this set is a female BALB/c mouse in good health. The mouse strain carries the MHC haplotype H2-d.

In the case of this clone: Gene and germline names: mouse. Coverage ceases 1 residue before the CDR3 finishes, and the germline J gene fills in the end. This chain connects TRBV5 to TRBJ2-7, with D tentatively TRBD1 (7 bases). The CDR3 consists of 13 residues. V was cut by 0 bases and J by 7 bases, with 10 bases left in between. Germline V gives CDR1 LGHNA, CDR2 YNLKQL (reference sequence). CDR3: CASSQERGLEQYF. The covered CDR3 bases are TGTGCCAGCAGCCAAGAAAGGGGGCTGGAACAGTAC.

As to this clone: Germline and genes here are mouse. Coverage ceases 1 residue before the CDR3 finishes, and the germline J gene fills in the end. This chain joins TRBV5 and TRBJ1-3, with 7 bases that match TRBD1. This CDR3 is built from 17 residues. After removal of 0 bases from V and 0 bases from J, the junction contained 5 bases not matched to a gene. The germline V gene has CDR1 LGHNA and CDR2 YNLKQL (reference sequence). The DNA read from the CDR3 is TGTGCCAGCAGCCAAGAATGGGGACAGAATTCTGGAAATACGCTCTAT. Encoded protein: CASSQEWGQNSGNTLY. The entire CDR3 protein reads CASSQEWGQNSGNTLYF.

As to this clone: The gene names given are mouse names. The DNA ends 1 residue before the CDR3 does, and the rest of the CDR3 is filled in from the germline J gene. V is TRBV13-1 and J is TRBJ2-4; TRBD2 might be the D (6 bases). CDR1 is NSHNY and CDR2 is SYGAGN in the germline V gene. V was cut by 2 bases and J by 0 bases, with 16 bases left in between. This CDR3 has 17 residues. The CDR3 here is CASSDTGTRGSQNTLYF. The DNA read from the CDR3 is TGTGCCAGCAGTGACACCGGGACTAGGGGTAGTCAAAACACCTTGTAC.

This clone turned up a few times. The gene symbols are mouse symbols. The read terminates 1 residue before the CDR3 end, so the remaining end is supplied by the germline J gene. The V gene is TRBV1, the J gene TRBJ2-7; 12 bases are a match to TRBD1. Germline lookup yields CDR1 NSQYPW and CDR2 LRSPGD (reference sequence). The CDR3 loop spans 14 amino acids. V was clipped by 2 bases and J by 6 bases; unmatched bases: 2. The CDR3 sequence is CTCSARDRGREQYF. The DNA read from the CDR3 is TGCACCTGCAGTGCACGGGACAGGGGGCGTGAACAGTAC.

This clone was recorded a few times. Gene names refer to mouse genes. The read ends 1 residue before the CDR3 terminus; that terminus is restored from the germline J gene. This chain connects TRBV31 to TRBJ2-7; TRBD2 is a possible D gene (7 bases). Trimming stripped 1 base from V and 0 bases from J, with 10 bases between. This CDR3 has 14 amino acids. CDR1 and CDR2 from the germline V gene are GKSSPN and SITVG. The CDR3 reads CAWSRGALSYEQYF. The CDR3 DNA, read in part, is TGTGCCTGGAGTCGGGGGGCACTCTCCTATGAACAGTAC.

A word on this clone: Here the gene names and germline are mouse. From the germline J gene comes the end of the CDR3, since the read stops 1 residue before it. The chain is built from TRBV13-2 and TRBJ2-1; the D gene is possibly TRBD1 (6 bases). This CDR3 comprises 13 residues. Trimming shortened V by 2 bases and J by 3 bases, and 6 bases separated the two germline ends. Looked up from germline, CDR1 is NNHNN and CDR2 is SYGAGS (reference sequence). The CDR3: CASGDRGYAEQFF. CDR3 DNA (partial): TGTGCCAGCGGTGACAGGGGCTATGCTGAGCAGTTC.

On this clone: Mouse gene names and germline throughout. The read ends 1 residue shy of where the CDR3 ends; the end is completed using the germline J gene. The chain couples TRBV5 to TRBJ2-1; D is ambiguous. CDR3 length: 15 residues. CDR1 is LGHNA, CDR2 YNLKQL, per germline (reference sequence). With 0 bases removed from V and 1 base from J, the gap between germline ends came to 7 bases. CDR3 region: CASSQEGQNYAEQFF. The CDR3 DNA, read in part, is TGTGCCAGCAGCCAAGAAGGGCAAAACTATGCTGAGCAGTTC.

To note about this clone: Gene names and germline match the mouse. Read data end 1 residue before the CDR3 end; the end is taken from the germline J gene. The same CDR3 is also encoded by other DNA sequences in this sample. V gene TRBV19 combines with J gene TRBJ2-5, with 10 bases that match TRBD2. The CDR3 length is 14 residues. Germline CDR1 and CDR2: FNHDT and SITEND (reference sequence). Trimming at V came to 2 bases and at J to 5 bases, leaving 2 bases not matched to a gene. The CDR3: CASSITGGGDTQYF. Incomplete CDR3 DNA: TGTGCCAGCAGTATCACTGGGGGGGGAGACACCCAGTAC.

In its sample, this clone was seen a few times. The germline and genes are mouse ones. Coverage ceases 1 residue before the CDR3 finishes, and the germline J gene fills in the end. The rearrangement joins TRBV13-2 to TRBJ1-3, with D hard to call. V dropped 0 bases and J dropped 0 bases, with 10 bases sitting between them. The CDR3 has 16 amino acids. Germline CDR1 is NNHNN and CDR2 is SYGAGS (reference sequence). Here the CDR3 reads CASGDAPGCSGNTLYF. The part of the CDR3 DNA that was read is TGTGCCAGCGGTGATGCACCAGGATGTTCTGGAAATACGCTCTAT.

Comment on this clone: Genes and germline come from the mouse. The missing CDR3 end, 1 residue past where the read stops, is filled in from the germline J gene. The V and J genes are TRBV1 and TRBJ2-5; TRBD2 matches at 9 bases. V shed 3 bases and J 4 bases; nucleotides not matched to a gene: 2. The CDR3 runs to 14 residues. Looked up from germline, CDR1 is NSQYPW and CDR2 is LRSPGD (reference sequence). CDR3 sequence: CTCSARTGEDTQYF. CDR3 DNA (partial): TGCACCTGCAGTGCCCGGACTGGGGAAGACACCCAGTAC.

This clone was seen just once. Germline and genes: mouse. The sequence runs out 1 residue before the end of the CDR3; the remainder is reconstructed from the germline J gene. The chain is built from TRBV19 and TRBJ1-3; 9 bases map to TRBD1. CDR1 is FNHDT and CDR2 is SITEND in the germline V gene (reference sequence). The length of the CDR3 is 15 residues. With 5 bases clipped from V and 2 bases from J, the junction kept 5 bases outside the gene matches. Partial CDR3 DNA: TGTGCCAGCAGCCGCCGGGACAGGGCTGGAAATACGCTCTAT. Translating gives CASSRRDRAGNTLY. The entire CDR3 protein is CASSRRDRAGNTLYF.

Worth noting for this clone: Gene names denote mouse genes. The read falls 1 residue short of the CDR3 end, and the missing part is taken from the germline J gene. The gene calls are TRBV13-1 and TRBJ2-1; D possibly corresponds to TRBD1 (5 bases). Germline V gives CDR1 NSHNY, CDR2 SYGAGN. The CDR3 runs to 15 residues. Trimming shortened V by 0 bases and J by 0 bases, and 7 bases separated the two germline ends. The part of the CDR3 DNA that was read is TGTGCCAGCAGTGATGAGACAGCTAACTATGCTGAGCAGTTC. Its translation: CASSDETANYAEQF. The full CDR3 protein reads CASSDETANYAEQFF.

Remarks on this clone: Genes and germline come from the mouse. The read ends 1 residue early relative to the CDR3; the germline J gene fills the gap. This chain uses TRBV20 with TRBJ2-5, with 8 positions matching TRBD1. V trimming: 0 bases; J trimming: 6 bases; junction bases outside the gene matches: 2. The CDR3 runs 13 residues. Germline V gene data show CDR1 as GFQATS and CDR2 as STVNSAI. CDR3 bases read: TGTGGTGCTAGGGACAGGGGGCTTGACACCCAGTAC. Protein sequence: CGARDRGLDTQY. The full CDR3 reads CGARDRGLDTQYF.

The sample holds one count of this clone. Gene names denote mouse genes. The missing CDR3 end, 1 residue past where the read stops, is filled in from the germline J gene. V and J are TRBV31 and TRBJ1-1; D unclear. Germline V lookup: CDR1 GKSSPN, CDR2 SITVG. CDR3 size: 13 residues. Trimming shortened V by 0 bases and J by 1 base, and 6 bases separated the two germline ends. CDR3 region: CAWSLSGNTEVFF. CDR3 DNA, as far as it was read: TGTGCCTGGAGTCTATCAGGGAACACAGAAGTCTTC.

About this clone: The gene symbols are mouse symbols. The read comes to an end 1 residue before the CDR3 does, leaving the germline J gene to fill in the end. The chain joins TRBV20 to TRBJ1-2; 8 nucleotides align to TRBD1. CDR1 GFQATS and CDR2 STVNSAI come from the germline V gene. The length of the CDR3 is 13 residues. J lost 4 bases, V lost 1 base, and 2 bases had no gene match. The DNA read from the CDR3 is TGTGGTGCTAGGGTGACAGGGGCCTCCGACTACACC. This translates into CGARVTGASDYT. Given in full, the CDR3 is CGARVTGASDYTF.

In this sample, this clone turned up a few times. All gene names here are mouse names. The CDR3 extends 1 residue past the end of the read, so its final part is completed from the germline J gene. The gene calls are TRBV4 and TRBJ2-7; no clear D. There are 10 residues in the CDR3. V lost 5 bases, J lost 7 bases, and 6 bases lay in between. Germline V gives CDR1 LGHDT, CDR2 YNNKQL (reference sequence). This CDR3 reads CASSKSEQYF. CDR3 DNA (partial): TGTGCCAGCAGCAAGAGCGAACAGTAC.

Worth noting for this clone: These gene names are mouse names. From the germline J gene comes the end of the CDR3, since the read stops 1 residue before it. The chain combines TRBV13-1 with TRBJ2-7; 8 bases fit TRBD1. V shed 2 bases and J 3 bases; nucleotides not matched to a gene: 1. Germline lookup yields CDR1 NSHNY and CDR2 SYGAGN. This CDR3 contains 13 residues. The part of the CDR3 DNA that was read is TGTGCCAGCAGTGAACAGGGGGACTATGAACAGTAC. Protein: CASSEQGDYEQY. The complete CDR3 protein is CASSEQGDYEQYF.

In this sample, this clone turned up once. Gene and germline names: mouse. The read comes to an end 1 residue before the CDR3 does, leaving the germline J gene to fill in the end. The chain couples TRBV31 to TRBJ2-3; TRBD2 matches at 8 bases. Germline CDR1 GKSSPN, CDR2 SITVG. Trimming cost V 8 bases and J 0 bases; bases outside gene matches: 10. The CDR3 extends over 15 amino acids. The CDR3 DNA, read in part, is TGTGCCGATTGGGACTGGCGGCCTAGTGCAGAAACGCTGTAT. Residues: CADWDWRPSAETLY. The whole CDR3 protein is CADWDWRPSAETLYF.

This clone has more than one count but fewer than ten. Genes and germline are mouse. The read falls 1 residue short of the CDR3 end, and the missing part is taken from the germline J gene. V usage is TRBV31 and J usage is TRBJ1-5; D is unclear. V gave up 2 bases and J gave up 3 bases, with 8 bases separating them. The CDR3 contains 13 residues. CDR1 and CDR2 from the germline V gene are GKSSPN and SITVG. The CDR3 spells CAWSEGSNQAPLF. CDR3 DNA (partial): TGTGCCTGGAGTGAAGGGAGCAACCAGGCTCCGCTT. Variable domain in full (rest from reference TRBV31 and TRBJ1-5): AQTIHQWPVAEIKAVGSPLSLGCTIKGKSSPNLYWYWQATGGTLQQLFYSITVGQVESVVQLNLSASRPKDDQFILSTEKLLLSHSGFYLCAWSEGSNQAPLFGEGTRLSVL.

This clone was seen a few times. Mouse germline and gene names are used. The read falls 1 residue short of the CDR3 end, and the missing part is taken from the germline J gene. The chain combines TRBV13-1 with TRBJ1-5, with 7 nucleotides matching TRBD1. Per germline, CDR1 NSHNY and CDR2 SYGAGN. The CDR3 spans 17 residues. Trimming at V came to 1 base and at J to 0 bases, leaving 7 bases not matched to a gene. CDR3 protein: CASSDRAGGFNNQAPLF. The covered CDR3 bases are TGTGCCAGCAGTGATAGGGCAGGGGGTTTTAACAACCAGGCTCCGCTT.

Details on this clone: The gene names given are mouse names. The CDR3 end is not reached by the read, which stops 1 residue before it; the germline J gene fills it in. Other DNA sequences in this sample translate to the same CDR3. This chain links TRBV2 with TRBJ2-4; unclear D gene. The CDR3 consists of 14 residues. The V and J ends lost 0 bases and 0 bases respectively, with 4 bases between them. Germline CDR1 and CDR2: LGHNA and YSYQKL. CDR3 loop: CASSQDGSQNTLYF. CDR3 DNA (partial): TGTGCCAGCAGCCAAGACGGTAGTCAAAACACCTTGTAC.

About this clone: Gene names are the mouse ones. The missing CDR3 end, 1 residue past where the read stops, is filled in from the germline J gene. V and J are TRBV31 and TRBJ2-1, with D possibly matching TRBD1 (6 bases). CDR1 is GKSSPN and CDR2 is SITVG in the germline V gene. CDR3 length equals 13 residues. Trimming removed 1 base from V and 5 bases from J, with 9 bases in between. The sequenced CDR3 bases are TGTGCCTGGAGTCGAGGGGGTCATGCTGAGCAGTTC. Its protein is CAWSRGGHAEQF. The whole CDR3 is CAWSRGGHAEQFF. Drawing the rest from reference TRBV31 and TRBJ2-1, the complete variable domain is AQTIHQWPVAEIKAVGSPLSLGCTIKGKSSPNLYWYWQATGGTLQQLFYSITVGQVESVVQLNLSASRPKDDQFILSTEKLLLSHSGFYLCAWSRGGHAEQFFGPGTRLTVL.

Details on this clone: A read error may produce the germline difference seen at one junction end. Germline and genes: mouse. The DNA ends 1 residue before the CDR3 does, and the rest of the CDR3 is filled in from the germline J gene. This chain links TRBV20 with TRBJ2-7; 7 nucleotides line up with TRBD2. CDR1 GFQATS and CDR2 STVNSAI come from the germline V gene. The CDR3 is 15 amino acids. This chain's CDR3 is CGAGPRLGFSYEQYF. The CDR3 DNA, read in part, is TGTGGTGCTGGCCCCCGACTGGGCTTCTCCTACGAACAGTAC.

This clone occurred once. Here the gene names and germline are mouse. The read ends 1 residue shy of where the CDR3 ends; the end is completed using the germline J gene. V and J are TRBV19 and TRBJ1-4; 7 bases are shared with TRBD1. The CDR3 is 15 residues long. V lost 2 bases, J lost 0 bases, and 1 base stayed unmatched. Germline-derived CDR1 and CDR2 are FNHDT and SITEND (reference sequence). CDR3: CASSMGTVSNERLFF. CDR3 bases read: TGTGCCAGCAGTATGGGGACAGTTTCCAACGAAAGATTATTT.

Points on this clone: Gene names follow the mouse nomenclature. The CDR3 bases that were read are TGTGCCAGCAGCCCAGGGATCAACCAGGCTCCGCTT. Translation: CASSPGINQAPL. Given in full, the CDR3 is CASSPGINQAPLF. The genes are TRBV5 and TRBJ1-5, with D maybe TRBD1 (5 bases). The read falls 1 residue short of the CDR3 end, and the missing part is taken from the germline J gene. This CDR3 is 13 amino acids long. CDR1 and CDR2 from the germline V gene are LGHNA and YNLKQL (reference sequence). The ends were cut back, 4 bases at V and 3 bases at J, with 7 bases in the middle.

For this clone: The genes and germline here are from mouse. The read falls 1 residue short of the CDR3 end, and the missing part is taken from the germline J gene. The chain employs TRBV5 and TRBJ1-4; 9 bases line up with TRBD1. V dropped 2 bases and J dropped 3; count of bases not matched to a gene: 1. Germline values: CDR1 LGHNA, CDR2 YNLKQL (reference sequence). This CDR3 spans 15 amino acids. Incomplete CDR3 DNA: TGTGCCAGCAGCCAAACAGGGGGCGCCAACGAAAGATTATTT. Its translation: CASSQTGGANERLF. The whole CDR3 reads CASSQTGGANERLFF.

As regards this clone: The germline and genes are mouse ones. Sequencing ends 1 residue short of the CDR3 end; the germline J gene provides the rest. The chain employs TRBV13-3 and TRBJ1-6, with TRBD1 identical over 8 bases. TRBJ1-6 is reported as an ORF; its role is uncertain. Losses at the gene ends were 4 bases for V and 8 bases for J; bases not matched to a gene: 5. Germline CDR1 and CDR2: NNHDY and SYVADS. The CDR3 contains 14 residues. The CDR3 loop reads CASSRTGRDSPLYF. Partial CDR3 DNA: TGTGCCAGCAGTCGGACAGGGAGGGATTCGCCCCTCTAC.

Concerning this clone itself: Here the gene names and germline are mouse. The read gets to within 1 residue of the CDR3 end, and the germline J gene fills in the rest. This chain joins TRBV1 and TRBJ2-3, with unresolved D. This CDR3 region has 13 residues. The germline gives CDR1 NSQYPW, CDR2 LRSPGD (reference sequence). V was clipped by 4 bases and J by 1 base, with 6 bases between them. The chain's CDR3 is CTCSGRGAETLYF. The covered CDR3 bases are TGCACCTGCAGTGGGCGGGGTGCAGAAACGCTGTAT.